The next 32 T cell receptor beta chains were all read from a single sample in a study of response to subunit inactivated influenza vaccine. MiXCR, applied by TCRdb to the RT-PCR reads, yields one record per CDR3 protein. The data contain more than 700,000 distinct CDR3 sequences, about 20% of them singletons. This material consisted of PBMCs from blood, taken about 5 days after vaccination. The source is a man between 50 and 59 years old who received an inactivated influenza vaccine.

As for this clonotype: This may be a read error: a much more frequent sequence differs by one nucleotide. This chain uses TRBV5-1 with TRBJ2-3, with no clear D. Germline assignment: CDR1 SGHRS and CDR2 YFSETQ. Trimming shortened V by 2 bases and J by 2 bases, and 9 bases separated the two germline ends. This CDR3 has 14 residues. CDR3 residues: CASSFRPDTDTQYF. The CDR3 DNA sequence: TGCGCCAGCAGCTTTAGACCGGACACAGATACGCAGTATTTT.

In this sample, this clonotype turned up a few times. This rearrangement joins TRBV7-9 to TRBJ1-4; 7 positions match TRBD1. Germline V gene sequence: CDR1 SEHNR, CDR2 FQNEAQ (reference sequence). CDR3 length equals 16 residues. The junction had 5 bases not matched to a gene; V was cut back by 4 bases and J by 0 bases. In DNA, the CDR3 is TGTGCCAGCAGCTATACAGGGGCTCCAACTAATGAAAAACTGTTTTTT. It specifies CASSYTGAPTNEKLFF.

This clonotype was observed once. This chain connects TRBV5-1 to TRBJ2-7; D not resolved. The CDR3 loop spans 14 amino acids. From germline, CDR1 is SGHRS and CDR2 YFSETQ. The germline V and J ends were trimmed by 0 bases and 6 bases, with 13 bases remaining between them. The CDR3 loop reads CASSLASIASEQYF. The CDR3 DNA is TGCGCCAGCAGCTTGGCATCAATAGCCTCCGAGCAGTACTTC.

This chain joins TRBV19 and TRBJ1-5; D remains unclear. V shed 3 bases and J shed 3 bases, with 6 bases lying between them. This CDR3 spans 13 amino acids. The germline CDR1 and CDR2 sequences are LNHDA and SQIVND (reference sequence). The CDR3 region is CASSMPDNQPQHF. The CDR3 DNA is TGTGCCAGTAGTATGCCAGACAATCAGCCCCAGCATTTT. Looking up the rest from reference TRBV19 and TRBJ1-5 gives the full variable domain: DGGITQSPKYLFRKEGQNVTLSCEQNLNHDAMYWYRQDPGQGLRLIYYSQIVNDFQKGDIAEGYSVSREKKESFPLTVTSAQKNPTAFYLCASSMPDNQPQHFGDGTRLSIL.

This clonotype came up a few times. The rearrangement uses TRBV4-2 and TRBJ2-3; D possibly corresponds to TRBD2 (6 bases). Deletions cut 0 bases from V and 0 bases from J, with 7 bases between. Germline V gene lookup returns CDR1 LGHNA and CDR2 YNFKEQ. The CDR3 contains 15 residues. CDR3 DNA sequence: TGTGCCAGCAGCCAAGAAAGCGGGAGCACAGATACGCAGTATTTT. Translation gives CASSQESGSTDTQYF.

The chain has TRBV6-2 or TRBV6-3 and TRBJ1-1, with D possibly matching TRBD1 (6 bases). The germline gives CDR1 MNHEY, CDR2 SVGEGT. The CDR3 has 14 residues. V gave up 2 bases and J gave up 4 bases, with 11 bases separating them. The CDR3 bases are TGTGCCAGCAGTTACGCGGGGGCGCGCACTGAAGCTTTCTTT. Translation: CASSYAGARTEAFF.

The genes are TRBV4-2 and TRBJ2-2; 7 bases align to TRBD2. V trimming: 4 bases; J trimming: 3 bases; junction bases outside the gene matches: 11. Germline V gives CDR1 LGHNA, CDR2 YNFKEQ. The CDR3 loop spans 17 amino acids. CDR3 DNA sequence: TGTGCCAGCAGCCTTGGAAGGGCGGGGAGGGACACCGGGGAGCTGTTTTTT. Translating it yields CASSLGRAGRDTGELFF.

This clonotype was detected a few times. The chain links TRBV3-1 to TRBJ2-7; D is ambiguous. The CDR3 spans 15 residues. Between the trimmed V and J ends, which lost 1 base and 3 bases, there was a span of 13 bases. CDR1 is LGHDT and CDR2 is YNNKEL in the germline V gene (reference sequence). The CDR3 DNA is TGTGCCAGCAGCCAAGGTCAGCTAAGTCGCTACGAGCAGTACTTC. Its protein product is CASSQGQLSRYEQYF.

This sequence joins TRBV7-9 and TRBJ2-3; perhaps TRBD2 as D (6 bases). This CDR3 region has 15 residues. The V gene lost 2 bases and the J gene lost 4 bases, with 13 bases spanning the gap. Germline CDR1 SEHNR, CDR2 FQNEAQ (reference sequence). CDR3 DNA sequence: TGTGCCAGCAGCTTACCAGGGAGGTCCGCAGATACGCAGTATTTT. Protein product: CASSLPGRSADTQYF.

Many counts were recorded for this clonotype. V is TRBV29-1 and J is TRBJ2-1, with 9 bases fitting TRBD2. The germline gives CDR1 SQVTM, CDR2 ANQGSEA. The CDR3 contains 15 residues. The V segment lost 5 bases and the J segment 7 bases; nucleotides outside the gene matches: 12. The CDR3 nucleotides are TGCAGCGTTCGGGTAAATAGCGGGAGTAGGAATGAGCAGTTCTTC. This gives the protein CSVRVNSGSRNEQFF.

Comments on this clonotype: Relative to the germline gene, one junction end is altered; a read error may explain this. The chain employs TRBV10-3 and TRBJ2-5; D is uncertain. The CDR3 is 13 residues long. Germline CDR1 reads ENHRY; CDR2 reads SYGVKD. This CDR3 is CAISQSLEETQYF. The DNA of the CDR3 is TGTGCCATCAGTCAGTCGTTAGAAGAGACCCAGTACTTC.

This clonotype was observed a few times. The chain is built from TRBV24-1 and TRBJ2-7; 9 bases agree with TRBD1. The CDR3 extends over 14 amino acids. Germline CDR1 and CDR2: KGHDR and SFDVKD. The J segment lost 3 bases and the V segment lost 5 bases, leaving 4 bases of the junction unmatched. CDR3 bases: TGTGCCACCAGTGCGGGGGGACAGGGCTACGAGCAGTACTTC. Its translation is CATSAGGQGYEQYF.

The chain links TRBV6-2 or TRBV6-3 to TRBJ2-7; no clear D. The CDR3 is made up of 14 amino acids. V was pared by 2 bases and J by 3 bases, with 11 bases between. Germline-derived CDR1 and CDR2 are MNHEY and SVGEGT. The CDR3 is CASSYTDGYYEQYF. The CDR3 nucleotides read TGTGCCAGCAGTTACACGGACGGTTACTACGAGCAGTACTTC.

The chain joins TRBV5-4 to TRBJ1-1; possibly TRBD1 for D (6 bases). The V gene's germline CDR1 is SGHNT and CDR2 YYREEE (reference sequence). Deletions cut 4 bases from V and 3 bases from J, with 16 bases between. There are 15 residues in the CDR3. The CDR3 DNA is TGTGCCAGCAGCGTGAGGGGGGACTGGGACACTGAAGCTTTCTTT. It specifies CASSVRGDWDTEAFF. Drawing the rest from reference TRBV5-4 and TRBJ1-1, the complete variable domain is ETGVTQSPTHLIKTRGQQVTLRCSSQSGHNTVSWYQQALGQGPQFIFQYYREEENGRGNFPPRFSGLQFPNYSSELNVNALELDDSALYLCASSVRGDWDTEAFFGQGTRLTVV.

This clonotype was detected a few times. This chain links TRBV28 with TRBJ1-5; D is perhaps TRBD1 (5 bases). V was shortened by 4 bases and J by 1 base, with 11 bases between the two germline ends. The germline CDR1 and CDR2 sequences are MDHEN and SYDVKM. The CDR3 runs to 15 residues. The CDR3 nucleotides are TGTGCCAGCAGTTGGGGGTCGGAGAGCAATCAGCCCCAGCATTTT. It yields the protein CASSWGSESNQPQHF.

The chain employs TRBV12-3 or TRBV12-4 and TRBJ1-5; tentative D call: TRBD1 (5 bases). The V end was cut by 5 bases, the J end by 3 bases, with 14 bases between. The CDR3 contains 15 residues. The CDR3 DNA is TGTGCCAGCAGTGTAGGGGCGGGAAACAATCAGCCCCAGCATTTT. Translated: CASSVGAGNNQPQHF.

The rearrangement uses TRBV7-9 and TRBJ1-2, with 7 bases lining up with TRBD1. Germline CDR1 SEHNR, CDR2 FQNEAQ (reference sequence). The CDR3 totals 14 residues. Trimming cost V 5 bases and J 7 bases; bases outside gene matches: 10. In nucleotides, the CDR3 is TGTGCCAGCAGCCAGGACAGGCACCTCCGTGGCTACACCTTC. Its translation is CASSQDRHLRGYTF.

The V gene is TRBV20-1, the J gene TRBJ1-2; 11 bases map to TRBD1. There are 14 residues in the CDR3. The trim removed 5 bases at V and 5 bases at J, leaving 7 bases unmatched. CDR1 DFQATT and CDR2 SNEGSKA come from the germline V gene (reference sequence). The CDR3 region is CSAGGGQGVYGYTF. The CDR3 nucleotides read TGCAGTGCTGGGGGGGGACAGGGGGTTTATGGCTACACCTTC.

The V gene is TRBV29-1, the J gene TRBJ1-1; D is uncertain. The CDR3 extends over 10 amino acids. V lost 6 bases, J lost 5 bases, and 7 bases lay in between. Germline V lookup: CDR1 SQVTM, CDR2 ANQGSEA. CDR3 region: CSVYETEAFF. The CDR3 bases are TGCAGCGTGTATGAAACTGAAGCTTTCTTT. Based on the CDR3 plus reference TRBV29-1 and TRBJ1-1, the full variable domain is SAVISQKPSRDICQRGTSLTIQCQVDSQVTMMFWYRQQPGQSLTLIATANQGSEATYESGFVIDKFPISRPNLTFSTLTVSNMSPEDSSIYLCSVYETEAFFGQGTRLTVV.

This chain uses TRBV6-2 or TRBV6-3 with TRBJ2-3; 10 bases fit TRBD2. Trimming took 0 bases from V and 2 from J; bases not matched to a gene: 8. Germline V lookup: CDR1 MNHEY, CDR2 SVGEGT. This CDR3 comprises 18 residues. This CDR3 is CASSYSGASGGFTDTQYF. CDR3 nucleotides: TGTGCCAGCAGTTACTCCGGGGCTAGCGGGGGCTTCACAGATACGCAGTATTTT.

The J gene is TRBJ1-1, the V gene TRBV11-2; D is ambiguous. The CDR3 extends over 10 amino acids. Germline V CDR1 and CDR2: SGHAT, FQNNGV. The germline V and J ends were trimmed by 5 bases and 10 bases, with 8 bases remaining between them. For the CDR3, the DNA is TGTGCCAGCAGCGGCCCGGTAGCTTTCTTT. This sequence encodes CASSGPVAFF.

This clonotype has more than one count but fewer than ten. V and J are TRBV20-1 and TRBJ2-2; TRBD1 is a possible D gene (7 bases). CDR3 length: 15 amino acids. With 3 bases removed from V and 4 bases from J, the gap between germline ends came to 15 bases. Germline V CDR1 and CDR2: DFQATT, SNEGSKA (reference sequence). CDR3 in amino acids: CSASRAGGGTGELFF. The CDR3 region has the DNA TGCAGTGCTAGTCGGGCAGGGGGAGGCACCGGGGAGCTGTTTTTT.

The chain uses TRBV7-2 and TRBJ2-1; D possibly corresponds to TRBD2 (6 bases). CDR1 and CDR2 from the germline V gene are SGHTA and FQGNSA. V was cut by 4 bases and J by 3 bases, with 13 bases left in between. This CDR3 is built from 15 residues. CDR3 residues: CASSSGRGSYNEQFF. The CDR3 DNA sequence: TGTGCCAGCAGCTCGGGTCGGGGGAGCTACAATGAGCAGTTCTTC.

The chain carries TRBV5-1 and TRBJ2-1, with D possibly being TRBD2 (5 bases). CDR3 length: 13 residues. Germline V gives CDR1 SGHRS, CDR2 YFSETQ. V dropped 1 base and J dropped 7 bases, with 9 bases sitting between them. CDR3 coding DNA: TGCGCCAGCAGCTTGAGTCAGCGGAATGAGCAGTTCTTC. Protein sequence: CASSLSQRNEQFF. The full variable domain, its missing parts supplied by reference TRBV5-1 and TRBJ2-1, is KAGVTQTPRYLIKTRGQQVTLSCSPISGHRSVSWYQQTPGQGLQFLFEYFSETQRNKGNFPGRFSGRQFSNSRSEMNVSTLELGDSALYLCASSLSQRNEQFFGPGTRLTVL.

The chain is built from TRBV5-1 and TRBJ1-3, with D possibly TRBD1 on 6 matching bases. CDR1 and CDR2 from the germline V gene are SGHRS and YFSETQ. The ends were cut back, 4 bases at V and 4 bases at J, with 18 bases in the middle. CDR3 size: 16 residues. CDR3 region: CASSMDWGAIGNTIYF. CDR3 coding DNA: TGCGCCAGCAGCATGGACTGGGGGGCGATCGGAAACACCATATATTTT.

This clonotype was detected many times. The V gene is TRBV5-5, the J gene TRBJ1-3; D is undetermined. The CDR3 has 16 amino acids. Trimming shortened V by 5 bases and J by 0 bases, and 15 bases separated the two germline ends. Germline V gene sequence: CDR1 SGHKS, CDR2 YYEKEE (reference sequence). CDR3 in DNA: TGTGCCAGCAGAATCGAGTGGAGTACCTCTGGAAACACCATATATTTT. Its protein product is CASRIEWSTSGNTIYF.

This clonotype turned up a few times. This sequence joins TRBV2 and TRBJ2-2; D not resolved. The CDR3 has 13 amino acids. V gave up 5 bases and J gave up 7 bases, with 11 bases separating them. From germline, CDR1 is SNHLY and CDR2 FYNNEI. The CDR3 here is CASSWTGNGELFF. In DNA, the CDR3 is TGTGCCAGCAGTTGGACGGGTAACGGGGAGCTGTTTTTT.

This clonotype has more than one count but fewer than ten. The chain combines TRBV27 with TRBJ2-2; D is ambiguous. Germline values: CDR1 MNHEY, CDR2 SMNVEV (reference sequence). Between the trimmed V and J ends, which lost 2 bases and 0 bases, there was a span of 10 bases. The CDR3 sequence is 16 residues long. The CDR3 loop reads CASSLGQFANTGELFF. The CDR3 coding sequence is TGTGCCAGCAGTTTAGGGCAGTTCGCGAACACCGGGGAGCTGTTTTTT.

The chain carries TRBV12-3 or TRBV12-4 and TRBJ2-1; no reliable D call. The CDR3 runs to 13 residues. V lost 0 bases and J 7 bases, leaving 7 bases between the germline ends. The CDR3 region is CASSLAMGNEQFF. CDR3 coding DNA: TGTGCCAGCAGTTTAGCCATGGGTAATGAGCAGTTCTTC.

The J gene is TRBJ1-3, the V gene TRBV18, with TRBD1 matching over 7 bases. With 3 bases clipped from V and 5 bases from J, the junction kept 4 bases outside the gene matches. This CDR3 contains 14 residues. Per the germline V gene, CDR1 is KGHSH and CDR2 is LQKENI. This chain's CDR3 is CASSPRDSRNTIYF. For the CDR3, the DNA is TGTGCCAGCTCACCGAGGGACAGCCGAAACACCATATATTTT.

The sample holds a few counts of this clonotype. V usage is TRBV28 and J usage is TRBJ2-7, with 10 positions matching TRBD1. V lost 5 bases, J lost 1 base, and 8 bases stayed unmatched. The length of the CDR3 is 16 residues. The germline CDR1 and CDR2 sequences are MDHEN and SYDVKM. The CDR3, as DNA: TGTGCCAGCAGTCCAATTTGGGACAGGGGTTCCTACGAGCAGTACTTC. It specifies CASSPIWDRGSYEQYF.

The J gene is TRBJ2-1, the V gene TRBV29-1; D is perhaps TRBD2 (6 bases). V was cut by 5 bases and J by 0 bases, with 8 bases left in between. The CDR3 spans 13 residues. Germline CDR1 is SQVTM and CDR2 is ANQGSEA. This CDR3 reads CSVRGTSYNEQFF. The CDR3 bases are TGCAGCGTTCGGGGGACCTCCTACAATGAGCAGTTCTTC.